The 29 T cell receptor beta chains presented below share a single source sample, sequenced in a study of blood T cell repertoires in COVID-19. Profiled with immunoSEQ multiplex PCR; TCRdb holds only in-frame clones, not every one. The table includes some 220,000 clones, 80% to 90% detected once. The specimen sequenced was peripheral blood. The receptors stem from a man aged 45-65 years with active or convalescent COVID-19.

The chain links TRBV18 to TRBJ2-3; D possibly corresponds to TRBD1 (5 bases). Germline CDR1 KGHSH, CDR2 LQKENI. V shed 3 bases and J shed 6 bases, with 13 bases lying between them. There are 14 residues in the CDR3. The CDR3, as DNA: TGTGCCAGCTCACCCCCAGGGCCCGTGGATACGCAGTATTTT. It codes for CASSPPGPVDTQYF. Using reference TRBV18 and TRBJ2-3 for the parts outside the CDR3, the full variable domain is NAGVMQNPRHLVRRRGQEARLRCSPMKGHSHVYWYRQLPEEGLKFMVYLQKENIIDESGMPKERFSAEFPKEGPSILRIQQVVRGDSAAYFCASSPPGPVDTQYFGPGTRLTVL.

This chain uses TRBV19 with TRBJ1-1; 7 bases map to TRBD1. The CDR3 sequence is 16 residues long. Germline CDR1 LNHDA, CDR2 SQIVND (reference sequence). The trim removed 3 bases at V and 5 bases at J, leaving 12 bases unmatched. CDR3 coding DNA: TGTGCCAGTAGTATGGGGTTTTTTCAGGGGGAAACTGAAGCTTTCTTT. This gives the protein CASSMGFFQGETEAFF.

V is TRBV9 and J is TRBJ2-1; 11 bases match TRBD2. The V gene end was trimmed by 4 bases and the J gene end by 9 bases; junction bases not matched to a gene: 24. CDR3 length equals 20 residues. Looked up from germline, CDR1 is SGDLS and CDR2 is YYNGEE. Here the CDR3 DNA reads TGTGCCAGCAGCTCCCCGCCGGTAGCGGGAGGGCCTATGTTGACGGGTGAGCAGTTCTTC. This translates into CASSSPPVAGGPMLTGEQFF. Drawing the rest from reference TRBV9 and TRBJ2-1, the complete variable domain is DSGVTQTPKHLITATGQRVTLRCSPRSGDLSVYWYQQSLDQGLQFLIQYYNGEERAKGNILERFSAQQFPDLHSELNLSSLELGDSALYFCASSSPPVAGGPMLTGEQFFGPGTRLTVL.

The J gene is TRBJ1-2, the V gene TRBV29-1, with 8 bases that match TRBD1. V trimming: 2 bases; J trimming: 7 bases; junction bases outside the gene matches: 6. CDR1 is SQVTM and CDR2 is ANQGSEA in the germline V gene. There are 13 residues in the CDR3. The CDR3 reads CSVEWQGAPGYTF. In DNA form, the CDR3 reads TGCAGCGTTGAATGGCAGGGGGCGCCTGGCTACACCTTC.

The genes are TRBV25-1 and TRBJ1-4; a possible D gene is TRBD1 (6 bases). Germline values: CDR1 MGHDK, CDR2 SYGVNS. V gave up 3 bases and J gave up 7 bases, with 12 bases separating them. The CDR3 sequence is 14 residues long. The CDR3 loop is CASSDRGVGEKLFF. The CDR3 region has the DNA TGTGCCAGCAGTGACAGGGGCGTCGGTGAAAAACTGTTTTTT.

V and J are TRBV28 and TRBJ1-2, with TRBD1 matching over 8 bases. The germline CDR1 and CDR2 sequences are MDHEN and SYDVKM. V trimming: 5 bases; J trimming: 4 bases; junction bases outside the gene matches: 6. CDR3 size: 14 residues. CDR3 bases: TGTGCCAGCAGTCGCCCGGGACAGGCCTATGGCTACACCTTC. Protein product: CASSRPGQAYGYTF.

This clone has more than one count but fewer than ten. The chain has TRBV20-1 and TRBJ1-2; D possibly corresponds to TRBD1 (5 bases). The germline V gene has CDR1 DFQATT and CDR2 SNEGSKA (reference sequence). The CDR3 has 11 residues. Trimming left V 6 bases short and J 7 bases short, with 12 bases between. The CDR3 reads CSAPGGGGYTF. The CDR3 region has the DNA TGCAGTGCCCCTGGGGGAGGTGGCTACACCTTC.

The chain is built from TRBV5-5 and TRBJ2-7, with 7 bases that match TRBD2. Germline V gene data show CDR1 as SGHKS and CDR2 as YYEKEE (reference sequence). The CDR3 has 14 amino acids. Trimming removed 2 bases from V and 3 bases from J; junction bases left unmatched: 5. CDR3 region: CASSFGGSLYEQYF. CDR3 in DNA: TGTGCCAGCAGCTTCGGGGGGTCCCTCTACGAGCAGTACTTC. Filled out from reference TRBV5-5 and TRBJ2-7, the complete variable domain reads DAGVTQSPTHLIKTRGQQVTLRCSPISGHKSVSWYQQVLGQGPQFIFQYYEKEERGRGNFPDRFSARQFPNYSSELNVNALLLGDSALYLCASSFGGSLYEQYFGPGTRLTVT.

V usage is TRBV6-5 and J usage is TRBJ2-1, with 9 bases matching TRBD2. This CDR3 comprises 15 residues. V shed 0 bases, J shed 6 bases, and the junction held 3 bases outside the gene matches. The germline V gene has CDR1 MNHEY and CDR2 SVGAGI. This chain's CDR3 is CASSYSSGRINEQFF. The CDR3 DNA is TGTGCCAGCAGTTACTCTAGCGGGAGAATCAATGAGCAGTTCTTC.

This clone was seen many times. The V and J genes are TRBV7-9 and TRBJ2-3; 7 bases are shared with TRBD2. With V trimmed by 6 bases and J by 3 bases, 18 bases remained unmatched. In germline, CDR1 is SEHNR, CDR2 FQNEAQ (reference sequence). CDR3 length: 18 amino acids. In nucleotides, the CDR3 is TGTGCCAGCAGGTTTCCCTTAGGGGCGGGAGAAGGAACAGATACGCAGTATTTT. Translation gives CASRFPLGAGEGTDTQYF.

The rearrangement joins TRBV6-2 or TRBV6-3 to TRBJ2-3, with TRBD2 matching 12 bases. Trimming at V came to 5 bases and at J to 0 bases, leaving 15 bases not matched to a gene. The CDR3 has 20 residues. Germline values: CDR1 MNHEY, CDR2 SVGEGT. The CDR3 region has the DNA TGTGCCAGCAGTCTCGGAGCTAAGACTAGCGGGGGACCCAGCACAGATACGCAGTATTTT. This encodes CASSLGAKTSGGPSTDTQYF.

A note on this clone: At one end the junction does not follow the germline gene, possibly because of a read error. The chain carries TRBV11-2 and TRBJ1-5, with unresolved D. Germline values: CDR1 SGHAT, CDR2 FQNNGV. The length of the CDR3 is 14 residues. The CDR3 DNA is TGTGCCAGCAGCCTAGACGCGGGCAATCAGCCCCAGCATTTT. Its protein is CASSLDAGNQPQHF. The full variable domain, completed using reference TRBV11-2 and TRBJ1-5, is EAGVAQSPRYKIIEKRQSVAFWCNPISGHATLYWYQQILGQGPKLLIQFQNNGVVDDSQLPKDRFSAERLKGVDSTLKIQPAKLEDSAVYLCASSLDAGNQPQHFGDGTRLSIL.

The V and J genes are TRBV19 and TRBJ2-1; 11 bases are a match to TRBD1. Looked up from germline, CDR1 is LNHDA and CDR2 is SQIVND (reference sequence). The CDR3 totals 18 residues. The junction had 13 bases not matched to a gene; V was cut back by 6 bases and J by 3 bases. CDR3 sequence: CASRTTATGTGGYNEQFF. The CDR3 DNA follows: TGTGCCAGTAGGACGACCGCCACCGGGACAGGGGGCTACAATGAGCAGTTCTTC.

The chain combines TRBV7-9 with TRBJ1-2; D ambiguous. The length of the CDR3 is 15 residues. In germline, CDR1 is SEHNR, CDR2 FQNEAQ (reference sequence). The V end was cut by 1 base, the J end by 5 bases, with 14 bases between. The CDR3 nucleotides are TGTGCCAGCAGCTTAGACGCACAGAGAGGGTATGGCTACACCTTC. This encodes CASSLDAQRGYGYTF.

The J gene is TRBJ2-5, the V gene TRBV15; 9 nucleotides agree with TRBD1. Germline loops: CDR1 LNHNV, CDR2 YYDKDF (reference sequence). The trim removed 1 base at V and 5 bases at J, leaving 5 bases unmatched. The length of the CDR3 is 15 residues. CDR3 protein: CATSRARTGVETQYF. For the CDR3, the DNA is TGTGCCACCAGCAGAGCCCGGACAGGGGTGGAGACCCAGTACTTC.

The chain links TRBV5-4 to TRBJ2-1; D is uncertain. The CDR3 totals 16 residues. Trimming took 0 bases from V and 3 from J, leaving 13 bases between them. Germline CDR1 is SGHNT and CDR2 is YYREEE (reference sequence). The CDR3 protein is CASSLAGYPLYNEQFF. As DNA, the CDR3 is TGTGCCAGCAGCTTGGCCGGGTACCCCCTCTACAATGAGCAGTTCTTC.

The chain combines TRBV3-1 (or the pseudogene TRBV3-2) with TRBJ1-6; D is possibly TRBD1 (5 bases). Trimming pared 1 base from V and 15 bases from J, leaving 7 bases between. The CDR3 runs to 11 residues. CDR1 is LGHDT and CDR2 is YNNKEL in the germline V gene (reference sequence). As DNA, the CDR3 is TGTGCCAGCAGCCAAGGAGGACACCTCCACTTT. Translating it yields CASSQGGHLHF.

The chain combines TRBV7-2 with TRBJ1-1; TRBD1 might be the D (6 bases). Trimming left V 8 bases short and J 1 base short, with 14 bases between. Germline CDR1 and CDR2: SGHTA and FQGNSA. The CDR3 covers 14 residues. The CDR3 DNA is TGTGCCAGCGGATCAAACAGGGCGAACACTGAAGCTTTCTTT. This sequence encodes CASGSNRANTEAFF.

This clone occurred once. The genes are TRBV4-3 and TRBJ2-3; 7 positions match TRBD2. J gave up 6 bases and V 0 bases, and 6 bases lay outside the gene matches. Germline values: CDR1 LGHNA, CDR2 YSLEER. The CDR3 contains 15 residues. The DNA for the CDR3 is TGCGCCAGCAGCCAAGACAGGACTAGAGGCGATACGCAGTATTTT. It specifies CASSQDRTRGDTQYF.

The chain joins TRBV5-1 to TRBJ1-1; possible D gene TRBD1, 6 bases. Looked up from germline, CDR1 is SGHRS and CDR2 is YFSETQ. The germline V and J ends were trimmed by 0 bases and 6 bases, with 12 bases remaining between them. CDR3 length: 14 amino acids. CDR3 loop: CASSLVQGPAEAFF. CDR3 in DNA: TGCGCCAGCAGCTTGGTGCAGGGGCCCGCTGAAGCTTTCTTT.

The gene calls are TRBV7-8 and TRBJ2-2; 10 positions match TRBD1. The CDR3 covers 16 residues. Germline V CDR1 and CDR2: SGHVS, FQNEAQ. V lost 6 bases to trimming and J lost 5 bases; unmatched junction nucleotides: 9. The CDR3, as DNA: TGTGCCAGCAGTTATACGGACAGGGGGAGAACCGGGGAGCTGTTTTTT. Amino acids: CASSYTDRGRTGELFF.

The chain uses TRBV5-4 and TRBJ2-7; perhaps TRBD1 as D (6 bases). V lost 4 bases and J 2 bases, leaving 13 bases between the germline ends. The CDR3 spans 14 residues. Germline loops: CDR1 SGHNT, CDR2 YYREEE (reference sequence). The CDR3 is CASSMDSETYEQYF. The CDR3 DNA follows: TGTGCCAGCAGCATGGACAGTGAAACCTACGAGCAGTACTTC. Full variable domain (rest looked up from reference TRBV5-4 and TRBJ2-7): ETGVTQSPTHLIKTRGQQVTLRCSSQSGHNTVSWYQQALGQGPQFIFQYYREEENGRGNFPPRFSGLQFPNYSSELNVNALELDDSALYLCASSMDSETYEQYFGPGTRLTVT.

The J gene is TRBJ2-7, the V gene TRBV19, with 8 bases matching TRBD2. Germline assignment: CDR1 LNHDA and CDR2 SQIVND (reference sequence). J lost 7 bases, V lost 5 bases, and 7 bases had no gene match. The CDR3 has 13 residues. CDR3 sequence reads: CASSEGSGGEQYF. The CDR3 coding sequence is TGTGCCAGTAGTGAAGGCAGCGGGGGAGAGCAGTACTTC.

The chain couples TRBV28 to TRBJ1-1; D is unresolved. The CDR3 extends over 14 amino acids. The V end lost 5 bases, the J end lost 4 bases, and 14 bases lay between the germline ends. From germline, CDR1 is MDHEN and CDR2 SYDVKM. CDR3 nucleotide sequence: TGTGCCAGCAGTCAAGGCCCACGGGGCACTGAAGCTTTCTTT. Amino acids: CASSQGPRGTEAFF. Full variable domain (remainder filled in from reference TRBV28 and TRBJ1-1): DVKVTQSSRYLVKRTGEKVFLECVQDMDHENMFWYRQDPGLGLRLIYFSYDVKMKEKGDIPEGYSVSREKKERFSLILESASTNQTSMYLCASSQGPRGTEAFFGQGTRLTVV.

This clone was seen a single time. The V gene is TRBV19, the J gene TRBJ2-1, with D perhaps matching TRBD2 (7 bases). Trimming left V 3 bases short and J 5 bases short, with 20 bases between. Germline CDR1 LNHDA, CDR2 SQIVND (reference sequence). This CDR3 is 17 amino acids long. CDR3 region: CASSIFLSGGGHNEQFF. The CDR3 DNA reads TGTGCCAGTAGTATTTTTCTCTCGGGGGGCGGACACAATGAGCAGTTCTTC.

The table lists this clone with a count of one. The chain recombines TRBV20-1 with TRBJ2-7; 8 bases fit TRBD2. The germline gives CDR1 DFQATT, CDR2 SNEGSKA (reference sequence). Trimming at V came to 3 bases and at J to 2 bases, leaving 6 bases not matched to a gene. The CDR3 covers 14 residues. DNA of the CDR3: TGCAGTGCTAGTAATCGGGGGGGCCCCTACGAGCAGTACGTC. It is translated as CSASNRGGPYEQYV.

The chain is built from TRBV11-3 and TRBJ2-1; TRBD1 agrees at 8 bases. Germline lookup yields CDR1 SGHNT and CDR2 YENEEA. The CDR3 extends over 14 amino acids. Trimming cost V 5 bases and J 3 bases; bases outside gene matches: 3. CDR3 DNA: TGTGCCAGCAGCCGGGACAGGTTCTACAATGAGCAGTTCTTC. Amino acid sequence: CASSRDRFYNEQFF.

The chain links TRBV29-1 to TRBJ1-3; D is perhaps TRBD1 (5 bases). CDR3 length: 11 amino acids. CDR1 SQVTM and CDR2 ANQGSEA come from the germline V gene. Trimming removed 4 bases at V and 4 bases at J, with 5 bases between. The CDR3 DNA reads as TGCAGCGTTGCAGGGGGAAACACCATATATTTT. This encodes CSVAGGNTIYF.

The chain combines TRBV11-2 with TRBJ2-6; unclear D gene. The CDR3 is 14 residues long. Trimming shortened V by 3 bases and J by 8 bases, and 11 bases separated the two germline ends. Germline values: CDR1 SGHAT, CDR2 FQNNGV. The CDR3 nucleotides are TGTGCCAGCAGCTTCAGCGTTAGTTCCAACGTCCTGACTTTC. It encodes CASSFSVSSNVLTF. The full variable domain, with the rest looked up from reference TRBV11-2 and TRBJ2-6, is EAGVAQSPRYKIIEKRQSVAFWCNPISGHATLYWYQQILGQGPKLLIQFQNNGVVDDSQLPKDRFSAERLKGVDSTLKIQPAKLEDSAVYLCASSFSVSSNVLTFGAGSRLTVL.